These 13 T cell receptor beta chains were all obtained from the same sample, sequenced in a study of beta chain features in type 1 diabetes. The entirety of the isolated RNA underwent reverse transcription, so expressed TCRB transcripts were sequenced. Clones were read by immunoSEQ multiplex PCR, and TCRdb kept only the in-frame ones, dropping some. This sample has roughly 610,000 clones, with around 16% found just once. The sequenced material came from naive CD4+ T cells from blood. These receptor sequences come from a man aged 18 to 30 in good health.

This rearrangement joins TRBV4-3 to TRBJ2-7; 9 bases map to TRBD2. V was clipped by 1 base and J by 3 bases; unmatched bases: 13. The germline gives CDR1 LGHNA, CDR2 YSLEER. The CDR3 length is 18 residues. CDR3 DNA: TGCGCCAGCAGCCAAGGAGGGTTTGGTAGCGGGGGATTCTACGAGCAGTACTTC. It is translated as CASSQGGFGSGGFYEQYF.

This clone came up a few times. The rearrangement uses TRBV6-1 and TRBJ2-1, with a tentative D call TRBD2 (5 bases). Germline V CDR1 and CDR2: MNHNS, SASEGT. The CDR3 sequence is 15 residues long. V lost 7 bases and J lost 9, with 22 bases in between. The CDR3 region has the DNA TGTGCCAGCACCGTCGGACTGATTCATTCTAGTGAGCAGTTCTTC. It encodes CASTVGLIHSSEQFF.

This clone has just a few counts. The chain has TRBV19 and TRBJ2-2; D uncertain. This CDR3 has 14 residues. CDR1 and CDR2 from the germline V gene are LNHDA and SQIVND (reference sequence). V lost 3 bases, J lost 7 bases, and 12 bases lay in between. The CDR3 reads CASSIPPVGGELFF. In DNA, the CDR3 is TGTGCCAGTAGTATCCCTCCAGTGGGCGGGGAGCTGTTTTTT.

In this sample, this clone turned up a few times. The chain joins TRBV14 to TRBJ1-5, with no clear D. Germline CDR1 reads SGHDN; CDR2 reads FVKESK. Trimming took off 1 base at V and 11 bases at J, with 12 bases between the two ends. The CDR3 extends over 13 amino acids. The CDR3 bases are TGTGCCAGCAGCCAAGCGGGAGGGAGAACCCAGCATTTT. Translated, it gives CASSQAGGRTQHF.

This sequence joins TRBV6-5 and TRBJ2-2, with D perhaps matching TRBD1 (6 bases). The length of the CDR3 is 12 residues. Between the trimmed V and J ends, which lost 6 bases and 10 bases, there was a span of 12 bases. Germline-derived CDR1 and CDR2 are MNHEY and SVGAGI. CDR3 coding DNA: TGTGCCAGCAGCCCCAGGGGCGAGGAGCTGTTTTTT. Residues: CASSPRGEELFF.

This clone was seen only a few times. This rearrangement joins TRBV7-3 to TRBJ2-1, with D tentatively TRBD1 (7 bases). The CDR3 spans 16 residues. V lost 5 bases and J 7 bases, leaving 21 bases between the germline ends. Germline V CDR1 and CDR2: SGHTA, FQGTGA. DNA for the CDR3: TGTGCCAGCAGCCCGCGCGGCCGACAGGGAGGAAATGAGCAGTTCTTC. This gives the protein CASSPRGRQGGNEQFF. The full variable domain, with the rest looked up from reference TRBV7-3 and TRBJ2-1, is GAGVSQTPSNKVTEKGKYVELRCDPISGHTALYWYRQSLGQGPEFLIYFQGTGAADDSGLPNDRFFAVRPEGSVSTLKIQRTERGDSAVYLCASSPRGRQGGNEQFFGPGTRLTVL.

The CDR3 bases are TGCGCCAGCAGTTTATCTCAGGATAACACTGAAGCTTTCTTT. It yields the protein CASSLSQDNTEAFF. The chain carries TRBV5-1 and TRBJ1-1; D gene ambiguous. The CDR3 has 14 residues. Germline CDR1 is SGHRS and CDR2 is YFSETQ. Trimming left V 5 bases short and J 2 bases short, with 13 bases between.

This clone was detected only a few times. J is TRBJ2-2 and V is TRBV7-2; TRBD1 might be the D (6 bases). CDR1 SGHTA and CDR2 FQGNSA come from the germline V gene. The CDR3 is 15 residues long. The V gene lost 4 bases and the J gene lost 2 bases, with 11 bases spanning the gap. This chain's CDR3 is CASSSKQGNTGELFF. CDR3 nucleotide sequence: TGTGCCAGCAGCTCCAAACAGGGAAACACCGGGGAGCTGTTTTTT.

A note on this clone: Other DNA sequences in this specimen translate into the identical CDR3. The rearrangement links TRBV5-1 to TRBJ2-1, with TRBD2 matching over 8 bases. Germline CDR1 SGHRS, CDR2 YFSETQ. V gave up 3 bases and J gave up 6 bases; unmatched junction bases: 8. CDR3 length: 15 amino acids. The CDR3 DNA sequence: TGCGCCAGCAGCTCCCCCGGGACTAGGGTCAATGAGCAGTTCTTC. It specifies CASSSPGTRVNEQFF.

The CDR3 sequence: CAISESRQGNEQYF. The DNA for the CDR3 is TGTGCCATCAGTGAGTCCAGACAGGGGAACGAGCAGTACTTC. This chain links TRBV10-3 with TRBJ2-7; TRBD1 aligns across 8 bases. The CDR3 loop spans 14 amino acids. V gave up 0 bases and J gave up 5 bases; unmatched junction bases: 3. Germline V gene data show CDR1 as ENHRY and CDR2 as SYGVKD.

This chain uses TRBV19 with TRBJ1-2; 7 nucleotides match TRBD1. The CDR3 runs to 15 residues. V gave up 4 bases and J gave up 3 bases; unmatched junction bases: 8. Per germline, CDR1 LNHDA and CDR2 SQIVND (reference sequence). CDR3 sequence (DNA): TGTGCCAGTAGTAGGGAGACAGGGAATCACTATGGCTACACCTTC. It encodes CASSRETGNHYGYTF.

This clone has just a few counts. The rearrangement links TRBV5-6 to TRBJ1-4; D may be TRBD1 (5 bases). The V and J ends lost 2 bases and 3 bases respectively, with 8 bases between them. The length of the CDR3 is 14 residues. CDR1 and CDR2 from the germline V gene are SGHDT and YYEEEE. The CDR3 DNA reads TGTGCCAGCAGCTTCGGGACCGCTAATGAAAAACTGTTTTTT. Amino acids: CASSFGTANEKLFF. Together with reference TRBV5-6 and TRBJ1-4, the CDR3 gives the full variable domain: DAGVTQSPTHLIKTRGQQVTLRCSPKSGHDTVSWYQQALGQGPQFIFQYYEEEERQRGNFPDRFSGHQFPNYSSELNVNALLLGDSALYLCASSFGTANEKLFFGSGTQLSVL.

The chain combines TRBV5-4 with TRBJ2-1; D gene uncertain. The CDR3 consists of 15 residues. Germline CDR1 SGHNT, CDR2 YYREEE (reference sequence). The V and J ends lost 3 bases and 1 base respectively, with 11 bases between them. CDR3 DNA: TGTGCCAGCAGCTCGTCACGGCCGTCCTACAATGAGCAGTTCTTC. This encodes CASSSSRPSYNEQFF.